The source of this TCR beta chain is a study of vaccination effects on CD4 cells after COVID-19. Concerning this clone itself: Its antigen is not known.

Viral peptide pool expansion of antigen-specific CD4+ T cells preceded sequencing in the ViraFEST assay. It was after roughly ten days of culture that CD4+ T cells were isolated. Either the mRNA-1273 or the BNT162b2 vaccine was given to participants as two doses. The V gene's germline CDR1 is SEHNR and CDR2 FQNEAQ (reference sequence). V lost 5 bases, J lost 6 bases, and 7 bases stayed unmatched. This CDR3 spans 14 amino acids. Findings of the study overall: The study found marked clonal contraction of infection- and vaccine-induced clones late after vaccination. Nearly all vaccine-induced clones in healthy recipients recognized only SARS-CoV-2. Convalescent patients in the study were few, and early post-infection timepoints were absent.

Data came from immunoSEQ multiplex PCR; TCRdb stores just in-frame clones and leaves some out. The repertoire holds roughly 41,000 clones, with about 70% as singletons. This chain uses TRBV7-9 with TRBJ2-7; 10 nucleotides agree with TRBD1. This receptor was identified in a human donor who received a COVID-19 vaccine. This sample comprised CD4+ T cells from PBMCs cultured with HCoV-OC43 spike peptides, obtained after COVID-19 vaccination. Subset defined: HCoV-OC43 spike overlapping peptide pool stimulation. CDR3 sequence reads: CASSPRTGGSEQYF. The CDR3 DNA sequence: TGTGCCAGCAGCCCCCGGACAGGGGGAAGCGAGCAGTACTTC.